A single sample is the source of the 21 T cell receptor beta chains below, sequenced in a study of PD-L1 blockade in urothelial cancer. Indicated time point: peripheral blood 6 weeks after treatment start. Profiled with immunoSEQ multiplex PCR; TCRdb holds only in-frame clones, not every one. Altogether more than 60,000 clones are present, about nine tenths being singletons, with the ten largest covering about 10%. Sample: PBMCs, taken around atezolizumab (anti-PD-L1) treatment. These receptors were collected from a man in his fifties or sixties with urothelial cancer.

The V and J genes are TRBV5-1 and TRBJ2-1; the match to TRBD1 covers 8 bases. This CDR3 has 14 residues. Trimming took 4 bases from V and 6 from J; bases not matched to a gene: 6. The germline V gene encodes CDR1 SGHRS and CDR2 YFSETQ. CDR3 in amino acids: CASSPQGVPNEQFF. Written as DNA, the CDR3 is TGCGCCAGCAGCCCACAGGGGGTCCCCAATGAGCAGTTCTTC.

Regarding this clone: This same CDR3 is encoded by further DNA sequences in the sample. DNA of the CDR3: TGTGCCAGCAGCTCAGCCTACGAGCAGTACTTC. It codes for CASSSAYEQYF. V and J are TRBV7-2 and TRBJ2-7; D not resolved. The CDR3 length is 11 residues. V shed 4 bases and J shed 2 bases, with 3 bases lying between them. Germline CDR1 and CDR2: SGHTA and FQGNSA.

The CDR3, as DNA: TGTGCCAGCAGCGTAGAGGGGGTAAACAATCAGCCCCAGCATTTT. Amino acid sequence: CASSVEGVNNQPQHF. V gene TRBV9 combines with J gene TRBJ1-5; possibly TRBD1 for D (6 bases). This CDR3 is 15 amino acids long. Germline V CDR1 and CDR2: SGDLS, YYNGEE. The germline V and J ends were trimmed by 0 bases and 3 bases, with 10 bases remaining between them.

The gene calls are TRBV9 and TRBJ2-1, with TRBD2 matching over 10 bases. Germline lookup yields CDR1 SGDLS and CDR2 YYNGEE. With V trimmed by 2 bases and J by 4 bases, 0 bases remained unmatched. The CDR3 has 14 amino acids. DNA for the CDR3: TGTGCCAGCAGCGTTAGCGGGGGGTACAATGAGCAGTTCTTC. Residues: CASSVSGGYNEQFF.

In its sample, this clone was seen once. The V and J genes are TRBV11-1 and TRBJ1-5, with D unresolved. Germline V gene sequence: CDR1 SGHAT, CDR2 FQDESV (reference sequence). V lost 5 bases and J 5 bases, leaving 10 bases between the germline ends. The CDR3 runs 13 residues. DNA for the CDR3: TGTGCCAGCAGCCCGCAGATGGATCAGCCCCAGCATTTT. This sequence encodes CASSPQMDQPQHF.

The chain recombines TRBV19 with TRBJ2-7; 7 nucleotides line up with TRBD1. The V gene's germline CDR1 is LNHDA and CDR2 SQIVND (reference sequence). The CDR3 is 14 residues long. With 4 bases clipped from V and 4 bases from J, the junction kept 7 bases outside the gene matches. CDR3 sequence reads: CASSRTGSMYEQYF. In nucleotides, the CDR3 is TGTGCCAGTAGTAGGACAGGCTCAATGTACGAGCAGTACTTC.

This chain links TRBV6-5 with TRBJ2-7, with 7 bases identical to TRBD1. Germline lookup yields CDR1 MNHEY and CDR2 SVGAGI. V lost 6 bases to trimming and J lost 5 bases; unmatched junction nucleotides: 10. CDR3 length equals 14 residues. The CDR3 nucleotides are TGTGCCAGCAGACAGACAGGGACGGGTCACGAGCAGTACTTC. It specifies CASRQTGTGHEQYF.

The rearrangement joins TRBV27 to TRBJ2-3; TRBD1 is a possible D gene (6 bases). The CDR3 has 18 residues. Germline assignment: CDR1 MNHEY and CDR2 SMNVEV (reference sequence). Trimming stripped 2 bases from V and 0 bases from J, with 18 bases between. CDR3 in amino acids: CASSLGGVRQSSTDTQYF. The CDR3 DNA sequence: TGTGCCAGCAGTTTAGGGGGCGTTCGACAGTCCAGCACAGATACGCAGTATTTT.

This chain connects TRBV7-2 to TRBJ1-5, with D unclear. CDR1 SGHTA and CDR2 FQGNSA come from the germline V gene. Trimming removed 2 bases from V and 1 base from J, with 9 bases in between. The CDR3 consists of 15 residues. The CDR3 loop reads CASSLTGNSNQPQHF. In DNA, the CDR3 is TGTGCCAGCAGCTTAACGGGTAACAGCAATCAGCCCCAGCATTTT.

The chain recombines TRBV6-6 with TRBJ2-1; TRBD1 agrees at 7 bases. V was pared by 7 bases and J by 10 bases, with 19 bases of the junction left unmatched. The CDR3 covers 16 residues. From germline, CDR1 is MNHNY and CDR2 SVGAGI (reference sequence). In DNA, the CDR3 is TGTGCCAGCACCAGGACAGGTGGGGACCGCTCAGGCGAGCAGTTCTTC. This translates into CASTRTGGDRSGEQFF.

The V gene is TRBV18, the J gene TRBJ2-1, with D tentatively TRBD2 (6 bases). The germline V gene has CDR1 KGHSH and CDR2 LQKENI. V was cut by 6 bases and J by 8 bases, with 14 bases left in between. This CDR3 is built from 13 residues. This CDR3 reads CASSAYGGDEQFF. The CDR3 nucleotides read TGTGCCAGCTCGGCTTACGGGGGAGATGAGCAGTTCTTC.

This clone was observed once. This chain joins TRBV30 and TRBJ2-2, with D maybe TRBD1 (5 bases). Trimming removed 5 bases from V and 9 bases from J, with 10 bases in between. Germline loops: CDR1 GTSNPN, CDR2 SVGIG (reference sequence). The CDR3 loop spans 11 amino acids. The CDR3 sequence: CAWSSGRELFF. The CDR3 DNA reads as TGTGCCTGGTCCTCAGGGAGGGAGCTGTTTTTT.

This clone was detected only a few times. This chain links TRBV5-1 with TRBJ1-6; TRBD1 agrees at 8 bases. CDR1 SGHRS and CDR2 YFSETQ come from the germline V gene. V dropped 4 bases and J dropped 5; count of bases not matched to a gene: 8. The CDR3 loop spans 16 amino acids. CDR3: CASSRTGTTNNSPLHF. DNA of the CDR3: TGCGCCAGCAGCCGGACAGGGACAACGAATAATTCACCCCTCCACTTT.

This chain connects TRBV30 to TRBJ1-1, with TRBD1 as a possible D gene (6 bases). Germline loops: CDR1 GTSNPN, CDR2 SVGIG (reference sequence). V lost 3 bases, J lost 5 bases, and 10 bases lay in between. This CDR3 is built from 12 residues. CDR3 in amino acids: CAWSQGWTEAFF. CDR3 nucleotides: TGTGCCTGGAGCCAGGGGTGGACTGAAGCTTTCTTT. The entire variable domain, with the rest obtained from reference TRBV30 and TRBJ1-1, is as follows: SQTIHQWPATLVQPVGSPLSLECTVEGTSNPNLYWYRQAAGRGLQLLFYSVGIGQISSEVPQNLSASRPQDRQFILSSKKLLLSDSGFYLCAWSQGWTEAFFGQGTRLTVV.

The genes are TRBV19 and TRBJ2-3; 7 bases map to TRBD1. Germline CDR1 and CDR2: LNHDA and SQIVND (reference sequence). The CDR3 is 15 amino acids. V gave up 7 bases and J gave up 5 bases; unmatched junction bases: 12. For the CDR3, the DNA is TGTGCCAGTAAGCGTTATGACAGGGCGGTAGATACGCAGTATTTT. Its translation: CASKRYDRAVDTQYF.

The chain couples TRBV27 to TRBJ2-1; D may be TRBD1 (5 bases). V gave up 4 bases and J gave up 4 bases, with 20 bases separating them. The CDR3 contains 17 residues. Germline loops: CDR1 MNHEY, CDR2 SMNVEV (reference sequence). CDR3 sequence (DNA): TGTGCCAGCAGTTCCTACCCGGTAGGGGATTGGTACAATGAGCAGTTCTTC. Its protein is CASSSYPVGDWYNEQFF.

The V gene is TRBV18, the J gene TRBJ1-3, with D perhaps matching TRBD1 (5 bases). V shed 0 bases and J shed 6 bases, with 6 bases lying between them. The germline gives CDR1 KGHSH, CDR2 LQKENI. The CDR3 runs to 13 residues. CDR3 protein: CASSPPGVNTIYF. CDR3 DNA: TGTGCCAGCTCACCACCAGGGGTAAACACCATATATTTT.

This clone was recorded only once. The rearrangement links TRBV18 to TRBJ1-1; no clear D gene. This CDR3 has 16 amino acids. V lost 2 bases and J lost 1, with 14 bases in between. Germline CDR1 is KGHSH and CDR2 is LQKENI. The CDR3 DNA reads as TGTGCCAGCTCACCAGTCAGCGGATGGACGAACACTGAAGCTTTCTTT. Its translation: CASSPVSGWTNTEAFF.

This clone was recorded only once. The chain carries TRBV7-9 and TRBJ1-1; 7 nucleotides agree with TRBD1. The CDR3 runs to 16 residues. The germline V gene has CDR1 SEHNR and CDR2 FQNEAQ (reference sequence). The trim removed 5 bases at V and 1 base at J, leaving 10 bases unmatched. CDR3 nucleotides: TGTGCCAGCAGCCGAAGATCCACAGGGGCGAACACTGAAGCTTTCTTT. This codes for CASSRRSTGANTEAFF.

This chain connects TRBV7-9 to TRBJ2-1, with TRBD1 matching over 7 bases. From germline, CDR1 is SEHNR and CDR2 FQNEAQ (reference sequence). V trimming: 3 bases; J trimming: 8 bases; junction bases outside the gene matches: 16. This CDR3 comprises 17 residues. CDR3 coding DNA: TGTGCCAGCAGCTTCATACAGCCCCGACAGGGTAGCGATGAGCAGTTCTTC. This gives the protein CASSFIQPRQGSDEQFF.

This chain joins TRBV7-2 and TRBJ1-5, with 8 bases aligning to TRBD1. The germline gives CDR1 SGHTA, CDR2 FQGNSA. V lost 8 bases and J lost 7; bases outside the gene matches: 7. CDR3 length: 13 amino acids. DNA of the CDR3: TGTGCCAGCTCGCGGGACAGGCTGCAGCCCCAGCATTTT. It is translated as CASSRDRLQPQHF.